Listed here are 26 T cell receptor beta chains from one sample, sequenced in a study of cytomegalovirus exposure and HLA in healthy donors. The PCR employed 60 Vbeta primers together with 13 Jbeta primers. TCRdb's copy holds only in-frame clones and misses some; the assay was immunoSEQ multiplex PCR. Among some 120,000 clones listed, approximately 80% were seen once. The sequencing sample was made of PBMCs. These receptors originate from a man younger than 30 in good health and CMV-seronegative.

This chain joins TRBV5-4 and TRBJ1-3; D might be TRBD1 (6 bases). V was trimmed by 2 bases and J by 4 bases, leaving 10 bases between them. The CDR3 extends over 14 amino acids. The V gene's germline CDR1 is SGHNT and CDR2 YYREEE (reference sequence). CDR3 DNA: TGTGCCAGCAGCTTTACAGGGTCCGGAAACACCATATATTTT. This sequence encodes CASSFTGSGNTIYF.

The gene calls are TRBV7-2 and TRBJ2-3; 8 bases match TRBD2. Germline loops: CDR1 SGHTA, CDR2 FQGNSA. The CDR3 runs 13 residues. The V segment lost 5 bases and the J segment 6 bases; nucleotides outside the gene matches: 4. CDR3 sequence reads: CASSARLADTQYF. CDR3 coding DNA: TGTGCCAGCAGCGCCCGACTAGCGGATACGCAGTATTTT.

The chain couples TRBV12-5 to TRBJ2-7, with D possibly being TRBD1 (6 bases). CDR1 and CDR2 from the germline V gene are LGHNT and FRNRAP. V was clipped by 2 bases and J by 0 bases, with 11 bases between them. This CDR3 contains 15 residues. CDR3 in amino acids: CASGLPGTPSYEQYF. The CDR3 coding sequence is TGTGCTAGTGGTTTGCCCGGGACACCCTCCTACGAGCAGTACTTC.

The rearrangement joins TRBV29-1 to TRBJ1-2; TRBD1 aligns across 8 bases. The germline V gene encodes CDR1 SQVTM and CDR2 ANQGSEA. The CDR3 runs 13 residues. V lost 7 bases and J lost 8; bases outside the gene matches: 12. The CDR3 bases are TGCAGCGCCGTAAGGACAGGGATTGAGGGCTACACCTTC. It codes for CSAVRTGIEGYTF. Full variable domain (remainder filled in from reference TRBV29-1 and TRBJ1-2): SAVISQKPSRDICQRGTSLTIQCQVDSQVTMMFWYRQQPGQSLTLIATANQGSEATYESGFVIDKFPISRPNLTFSTLTVSNMSPEDSSIYLCSAVRTGIEGYTFGSGTRLTVV.

The chain links TRBV7-2 to TRBJ1-4, with 7 bases matching TRBD1. Germline-derived CDR1 and CDR2 are SGHTA and FQGNSA. The CDR3 runs to 14 residues. After removal of 6 bases from V and 0 bases from J, the junction contained 1 base not matched to a gene. CDR3 sequence: CASSDRATNEKLFF. The CDR3 coding sequence is TGTGCCAGCAGTGACAGGGCAACTAATGAAAAACTGTTTTTT.

This clone has just one count. V and J are TRBV6-5 and TRBJ1-4; 10 bases agree with TRBD1. Germline CDR1 MNHEY, CDR2 SVGAGI. V shed 4 bases, J shed 8 bases, and the junction held 7 bases outside the gene matches. The CDR3 loop spans 15 amino acids. This CDR3 is CASSLDRGLGEKLFF. For the CDR3, the DNA is TGTGCCAGCAGTTTGGACAGGGGGTTAGGGGAAAAACTGTTTTTT.

This chain joins TRBV9 and TRBJ2-3; no clear D. In germline, CDR1 is SGDLS, CDR2 YYNGEE. The V end was cut by 0 bases, the J end by 2 bases, with 13 bases between. The length of the CDR3 is 16 residues. The CDR3 coding sequence is TGTGCCAGCAGCGTAGTTGTCTCCTATAACACAGATACGCAGTATTTT. This gives the protein CASSVVVSYNTDTQYF. Full variable domain (outside the CDR3, taken from reference TRBV9 and TRBJ2-3): DSGVTQTPKHLITATGQRVTLRCSPRSGDLSVYWYQQSLDQGLQFLIQYYNGEERAKGNILERFSAQQFPDLHSELNLSSLELGDSALYFCASSVVVSYNTDTQYFGPGTRLTVL.

This rearrangement joins TRBV6-6 to TRBJ2-2, with 10 bases matching TRBD2. This CDR3 has 15 residues. Germline V gene sequence: CDR1 MNHNY, CDR2 SVGAGI (reference sequence). Trimming at V came to 6 bases and at J to 1 base, leaving 2 bases not matched to a gene. In DNA form, the CDR3 reads TGTGCCAGCAGCTTAGCGGGGGGGAACACCGGGGAGCTGTTTTTT. Translation: CASSLAGGNTGELFF.

The gene calls are TRBV9 and TRBJ2-7, with 12 bases fitting TRBD2. This CDR3 has 15 amino acids. J lost 7 bases, V lost 4 bases, and 9 bases had no gene match. Germline V CDR1 and CDR2: SGDLS, YYNGEE. The DNA of the CDR3 is TGTGCCAGCAGCCCTAGGACTAGCGGGGCGGGGGAGCAGTACTTC. It encodes CASSPRTSGAGEQYF. Full variable domain (remainder filled in from reference TRBV9 and TRBJ2-7): DSGVTQTPKHLITATGQRVTLRCSPRSGDLSVYWYQQSLDQGLQFLIQYYNGEERAKGNILERFSAQQFPDLHSELNLSSLELGDSALYFCASSPRTSGAGEQYFGPGTRLTVT.

This clone was found once. Germline and junction disagree at one end, which may indicate a read error. V is TRBV7-9 and J is TRBJ2-7; no reliable D call. This CDR3 has 12 residues. The germline V gene has CDR1 SEHNR and CDR2 FQNEAQ (reference sequence). The CDR3 is CSSSLDFYEQYF. CDR3 bases: TGTTCCAGCAGCTTAGACTTCTACGAGCAGTACTTC.

This sequence joins TRBV5-6 and TRBJ2-5, with 9 bases aligning to TRBD1. Looked up from germline, CDR1 is SGHDT and CDR2 is YYEEEE. V lost 3 bases, J lost 7 bases, and 7 bases stayed unmatched. CDR3 length: 14 residues. The CDR3 loop reads CASSSRDRDSTQYF. CDR3 sequence (DNA): TGTGCCAGCAGCTCCCGGGACAGGGATTCGACCCAGTACTTC.

The V and J genes are TRBV6-4 and TRBJ2-3, with 8 nucleotides matching TRBD2. This CDR3 spans 15 amino acids. Germline V lookup: CDR1 MRHNA, CDR2 SNTAGT. V dropped 5 bases and J dropped 0; count of bases not matched to a gene: 4. CDR3 bases: TGTGCCAGCAGTAAGAGCGGGGGTAGCACAGATACGCAGTATTTT. This encodes CASSKSGGSTDTQYF.

The rearrangement uses TRBV2 and TRBJ2-7; the match to TRBD2 covers 9 bases. The germline V gene encodes CDR1 SNHLY and CDR2 FYNNEI. Unmatched junction bases numbered 5, after V lost 6 bases and J lost 2 bases. CDR3 length: 14 residues. In DNA, the CDR3 is TGTGCCAGCAGGGATCTAGCGGGGCCCTACGAGCAGTACTTC. Protein sequence: CASRDLAGPYEQYF.

The chain couples TRBV5-4 to TRBJ1-1; 8 bases agree with TRBD1. V was pared by 3 bases and J by 1 base, with 5 bases of the junction left unmatched. The germline gives CDR1 SGHNT, CDR2 YYREEE (reference sequence). This CDR3 spans 15 amino acids. CDR3 protein: CASSSDRGPNTEAFF. Written as DNA, the CDR3 is TGTGCCAGCAGCTCCGACAGGGGCCCGAACACTGAAGCTTTCTTT.

The chain carries TRBV7-6 and TRBJ2-2; perhaps TRBD2 as D (7 bases). The germline V gene encodes CDR1 SGHVS and CDR2 FNYEAQ. CDR3 length: 17 amino acids. V was clipped by 2 bases and J by 0 bases, with 13 bases between them. CDR3: CASSLRGGPTNTGELFF. DNA for the CDR3: TGTGCCAGCAGCTTAAGGGGGGGACCGACGAACACCGGGGAGCTGTTTTTT.

The rearrangement joins TRBV29-1 to TRBJ2-1; D is possibly TRBD1 (5 bases). CDR3 size: 15 residues. V lost 0 bases to trimming and J lost 2 bases, with 11 bases between them. Looked up from germline, CDR1 is SQVTM and CDR2 is ANQGSEA. CDR3 nucleotide sequence: TGCAGCGTTGAAGATCTACAGGCCACCTACAATGAGCAGTTCTTC. Residues: CSVEDLQATYNEQFF.

The rearrangement links TRBV5-6 to TRBJ2-5; the match to TRBD2 covers 10 bases. V gave up 2 bases and J gave up 4 bases; unmatched junction bases: 2. Germline CDR1 and CDR2: SGHDT and YYEEEE. The CDR3 consists of 14 residues. As DNA, the CDR3 is TGTGCCAGCAGCTTAGCGGGGGGGACAGAGACCCAGTACTTC. This gives the protein CASSLAGGTETQYF.

This clone was picked up one time. The V call is TRBV15, the J call TRBJ2-7; possibly TRBD2 for D (5 bases). The CDR3 runs 15 residues. Trimming removed 0 bases at V and 2 bases at J, with 11 bases between. Germline values: CDR1 LNHNV, CDR2 YYDKDF (reference sequence). CDR3 protein: CATSRDRGRAYEQYF. DNA of the CDR3: TGTGCCACCAGCAGAGATCGAGGGCGTGCCTACGAGCAGTACTTC.

Regarding this clone: At one boundary the junction diverges from the germline segment, which might be a read error. CDR3 nucleotides: TGTTCCAGCAGCTTAGTGGCGGGGGGGCCATACGAGCAGTACTTC. Its protein is CSSSLVAGGPYEQYF. The rearrangement links TRBV7-9 to TRBJ2-7; 9 bases align to TRBD2. Germline CDR1 is SEHNR and CDR2 is FQNEAQ (reference sequence). The CDR3 runs 15 residues.

The gene calls are TRBV6-1 and TRBJ1-5; 11 bases match TRBD1. J gave up 3 bases and V 5 bases, and 3 bases lay outside the gene matches. Looked up from germline, CDR1 is MNHNS and CDR2 is SASEGT. The CDR3 totals 15 residues. The CDR3 loop is CASSWDRGNNQPQHF. CDR3 DNA: TGTGCCAGCAGTTGGGACAGGGGGAACAATCAGCCCCAGCATTTT.

J is TRBJ1-1 and V is TRBV13; D unclear. This CDR3 comprises 15 residues. V dropped 2 bases and J dropped 3 bases, with 13 bases sitting between them. Germline lookup yields CDR1 PRHDT and CDR2 FYEKMQ (reference sequence). The CDR3 protein is CASSLLGLGDTEAFF. The CDR3, as DNA: TGTGCCAGCAGCTTATTAGGTCTAGGCGACACTGAAGCTTTCTTT.

A single count supports this clone. V and J are TRBV7-3 and TRBJ2-2, with 9 bases that match TRBD2. Trimming at V came to 6 bases and at J to 6 bases, leaving 14 bases not matched to a gene. CDR3 size: 17 residues. Per the germline V gene, CDR1 is SGHTA and CDR2 is FQGTGA. The CDR3 reads CASRHRAGGPAAGELFF. CDR3 DNA: TGTGCCAGCAGACATCGGGCGGGGGGGCCGGCAGCCGGGGAGCTGTTTTTT.

This clone was seen a few times. V and J are TRBV14 and TRBJ1-1, with unresolved D. CDR3 size: 13 residues. Germline V lookup: CDR1 SGHDN, CDR2 FVKESK. V shed 1 base and J shed 11 bases, with 14 bases lying between them. Written as DNA, the CDR3 is TGTGCCAGCAGCCAAGGAGGGTATCAGCGGGCTTTCTTT. It encodes CASSQGGYQRAFF.

The chain is built from TRBV5-8 and TRBJ2-1, with D perhaps TRBD2 (6 bases). The CDR3 length is 15 residues. Germline V gene lookup returns CDR1 SGHTS and CDR2 YDEGEE. V lost 1 base, J lost 6 bases, and 14 bases lay in between. CDR3 nucleotide sequence: TGTGCCAGCAGCTTGATAAAGTCCGGGGGCAATGAGCAGTTCTTC. Translated, it gives CASSLIKSGGNEQFF.

The sample holds one count of this clone. The V gene is TRBV7-9, the J gene TRBJ2-7; D might be TRBD2 (6 bases). V was trimmed by 5 bases and J by 7 bases, leaving 15 bases between them. The V gene's germline CDR1 is SEHNR and CDR2 FQNEAQ (reference sequence). The length of the CDR3 is 13 residues. This chain's CDR3 is CASSPGLAGEQYF. The DNA of the CDR3 is TGTGCCAGCAGCCCCGGACTGGCGGGGGAGCAGTACTTC.

In regard to this clone: A read error may produce the germline difference seen at one junction end. CDR3 sequence (DNA): TGTTCCAGCAGCCCCCTTGGACAGTCCCTTGGCGCCTACGAGCAGTACTTC. Protein sequence: CSSSPLGQSLGAYEQYF. The chain couples TRBV7-9 to TRBJ2-7; perhaps TRBD1 as D (6 bases). In germline, CDR1 is SEHNR, CDR2 FQNEAQ (reference sequence). The CDR3 loop spans 17 amino acids.